This entry lists 4 T cell receptor beta chains sequenced from one sample in a study of low-dose radiotherapy and immunotherapy resistance in tumors. TRAV and TRBV primers primed cDNA for both TCRalpha and TCRbeta. The PCR that amplified TCRs ran for approximately 20 cycles, relying on a constant-region primer and a V-primer adapter. TCRdb re-called the reads with MiXCR, one entry per CDR3 protein. Of about 60,000 distinct CDR3 sequences in the sample, 20% to 25% are singletons; the top ten hold approximately 5.3%. Time point noted: before trial treatment. The sample in question was PBMCs, obtained before treatment. The receptors stem from a male donor with prostate cancer.

This clonotype was picked up many times. This chain connects TRBV19 to TRBJ2-1; TRBD2 aligns across 14 bases. V dropped 5 bases and J dropped 7; count of bases not matched to a gene: 16. Germline lookup yields CDR1 LNHDA and CDR2 SQIVND (reference sequence). This CDR3 is 19 amino acids long. The DNA of the CDR3 is TGTGCCAGTAGTGGGGGGACTAGCGGGGGAGCCCCAGCCCCTAATGAGCAGTTCTTC. Translating it yields CASSGGTSGGAPAPNEQFF.

The chain has TRBV13 and TRBJ2-7; D is tentatively TRBD1 or TRBD2 (5 bases each). The germline V gene encodes CDR1 PRHDT and CDR2 FYEKMQ (reference sequence). V was cut by 5 bases and J by 0 bases, with 14 bases left in between. This CDR3 has 15 residues. The CDR3 region is CASSNRDGVSYEQYF. The CDR3, as DNA: TGTGCCAGCAGCAACCGGGACGGAGTCTCCTACGAGCAGTACTTC. The full variable domain, its missing parts supplied by reference TRBV13 and TRBJ2-7, is AAGVIQSPRHLIKEKRETATLKCYPIPRHDTVYWYQQGPGQDPQFLISFYEKMQSDKGSIPDRFSAQQFSDYHSELNMSSLELGDSALYFCASSNRDGVSYEQYFGPGTRLTVT.

The rearrangement uses TRBV10-2 and TRBJ2-3; D remains unclear. Trimming shortened V by 7 bases and J by 0 bases, and 11 bases separated the two germline ends. The CDR3 totals 14 residues. Germline CDR1 WSHSY, CDR2 SAAADI. DNA of the CDR3: TGCGCCAGCAAGCCTGGTTCTAGCACAGATACGCAGTATTTT. This codes for CASKPGSSTDTQYF.

The genes are TRBV6-2 or TRBV6-3 and TRBJ1-2; maybe TRBD1 (5 bases). The CDR3 loop spans 14 amino acids. V was clipped by 2 bases and J by 2 bases, with 9 bases between them. The germline V gene has CDR1 MNHEY and CDR2 SVGEGT. The CDR3 reads CASSYAGGNYGYTF. The CDR3 coding sequence is TGTGCCAGCAGTTACGCTGGGGGGAACTATGGCTACACCTTC.